These T cell receptor beta chains were read from a single sample in a study of control samples from healthy donors and cancer patients. Clones were sequenced by immunoSEQ multiplex PCR, and TCRdb holds only the in-frame ones, with some missing. The sample shows around 110,000 clones, over 90% of them seen only once. Sequenced material: blood. The receptors originated from a man between 25 and 39 years old in good health. The CDR3 runs from the conserved cysteine through the conserved F or W. D genes are given only for firm matches. Some rows have no size entry. The others give once, few or many, or a class for an expanded clone.

D	V	size	J	CDR3	DNA
-	TRBV27	-	TRBJ1-1	CASTPQGRGRTEAFF	TGTGCCAGCACCCCTCAGGGCAGGGGTAGGACTGAAGCTTTCTTT
-	TRBV6-5	-	TRBJ2-5	CASRGTPTAETQYF	TGTGCCAGCAGAGGGACCCCAACCGCAGAGACCCAGTACTTC
-	TRBV11-2	-	TRBJ2-7	CASSLGSYEQYF	TGTGCCAGCAGCTTAGGATCCTACGAGCAGTACTTC
-	TRBV29-1	-	TRBJ1-1	CSVEVWAEEAFF	TGCAGCGTTGAAGTTTGGGCGGAGGAAGCTTTCTTT
-	TRBV9	-	TRBJ1-2	CASSVGGGDYGYTF	TGTGCCAGCAGCGTAGGTGGAGGGGACTATGGCTACACCTTC
-	TRBV6-5	-	TRBJ1-2	CASRDTSNYGYTF	TGTGCCAGCCGGGACACGTCTAACTATGGCTACACCTTC
TRBD2	TRBV5-1	-	TRBJ2-1	CASSFTSGLGNEQFF	TGCGCCAGCAGCTTCACTAGCGGGTTGGGAAATGAGCAGTTCTTC
-	TRBV18	once	TRBJ2-1	CASSPPSANEQFF	TGTGCCAGCTCACCACCGTCTGCGAATGAGCAGTTCTTC
-	TRBV24-1	-	TRBJ2-2	CATSDTFGTGELFF	TGTGCCACCAGTGATACCTTCGGCACCGGGGAGCTGTTTTTT
TRBD1	TRBV7-9	-	TRBJ2-3	CASSYRTGGGDTQYF	TGTGCCAGCAGCTACCGGACAGGGGGCGGCGATACGCAGTATTTT
-	TRBV27	-	TRBJ2-1	CASSFLGNEQFF	TGTGCCAGCAGTTTCCTCGGGAATGAGCAGTTCTTC
TRBD1	TRBV19	-	TRBJ2-5	CASSPRDRGQTQYF	TGTGCCAGTAGTCCCCGGGACAGGGGGCAGACCCAGTACTTC
-	TRBV6-1	-	TRBJ1-1	CASSEGPQGYTEAFF	TGTGCCAGCAGTGAAGGGCCTCAAGGTTACACTGAAGCTTTCTTT
-	TRBV14	-	TRBJ2-5	CASSLLGETQYF	TGTGCCAGCAGCCTCTTAGGGGAGACCCAGTACTTC
-	TRBV11-2	-	TRBJ2-2	CASSLGQQTGELFF	TGTGCCAGCAGCTTAGGACAGCAGACCGGGGAGCTGTTTTTT
-	TRBV2	once	TRBJ2-2	CASSADRGSTGELFF	TGTGCCAGCAGTGCTGATAGGGGTTCCACCGGGGAGCTGTTTTTT
TRBD1	TRBV28	-	TRBJ1-4	CASSTRDRGNWLGNEKLFF	TGTGCCAGCAGTACCCGGGACAGGGGGAATTGGCTCGGTAATGAAAAACTGTTTTTT
TRBD2	TRBV27	-	TRBJ2-5	CASTGRLATGGETQYF	TGTGCCAGCACGGGGCGACTAGCAACAGGTGGGGAGACCCAGTACTTC
TRBD1	TRBV10-3	-	TRBJ1-5	CAMSGGGGNQPQHF	TGTGCCATGTCAGGGGGGGGCGGGAATCAGCCCCAGCATTTT
-	TRBV7-7	-	TRBJ2-6	CASSPGANVLTF	TGTGCCAGCTCCCCTGGGGCCAACGTCCTGACTTTC
TRBD1	TRBV19	-	TRBJ1-4	CASSMAQGATNEKLFF	TGTGCCAGTAGTATGGCGCAGGGGGCAACTAATGAAAAACTGTTTTTT
-	TRBV9	-	TRBJ1-5	CASSATGNYRPQHF	TGTGCCAGCAGCGCCACAGGGAACTATCGGCCCCAGCATTTT
TRBD2	TRBV5-1	-	TRBJ2-5	CASSFGIAGLETQYF	TGCGCCAGCAGCTTTGGAATAGCGGGGTTGGAGACCCAGTACTTC
-	TRBV9	-	TRBJ2-3	CASSVGPGTSTDTQYF	TGTGCCAGCAGCGTGGGTCCCGGCACTAGCACAGATACGCAGTATTTT
TRBD2	TRBV27	-	TRBJ2-1	CASSSTQRGGTYNEQFF	TGTGCCAGCAGTTCGACACAGCGGGGGGGTACTTACAATGAGCAGTTCTTC